The 17 T cell receptor beta chains listed next were all sequenced from one sample in a study of radiotherapy plus CTLA-4 blockade in lung cancer. The data were produced by immunoSEQ multiplex PCR, yet TCRdb's version contains in-frame clones alone and is incomplete. The table records about 59,000 clones, 65% to 80% of them present only once. Sample: peripheral blood, taken from a patient treated with radiotherapy plus ipilimumab. Receptors were obtained from a human donor with non-small cell lung cancer whose response to radiotherapy plus ipilimumab could not be evaluated.

The rearrangement uses TRBV18 and TRBJ2-1, with 7 bases identical to TRBD1. After removal of 1 base from V and 10 bases from J, the junction contained 7 bases not matched to a gene. CDR3 length: 14 residues. Per the germline V gene, CDR1 is KGHSH and CDR2 is LQKENI. Here the CDR3 DNA reads TGTGCCAGCTCACCACTTTGGACAGGCGAAGAGCAGTTCTTC. Its protein product is CASSPLWTGEEQFF.

This chain connects TRBV18 to TRBJ2-2, with a possible D match to TRBD2 (6 bases). Trimming cost V 2 bases and J 1 base, with 8 bases left between them. The length of the CDR3 is 15 residues. The V gene's germline CDR1 is KGHSH and CDR2 LQKENI. This CDR3 reads CASSPLRGNTGELFF. The CDR3 nucleotides are TGTGCCAGCTCACCATTGCGGGGGAACACCGGGGAGCTGTTTTTT. Looking up the rest from reference TRBV18 and TRBJ2-2 gives the full variable domain: NAGVMQNPRHLVRRRGQEARLRCSPMKGHSHVYWYRQLPEEGLKFMVYLQKENIIDESGMPKERFSAEFPKEGPSILRIQQVVRGDSAAYFCASSPLRGNTGELFFGEGSRLTVL.

J is TRBJ2-7 and V is TRBV6-6, with 9 bases aligning to TRBD1. Losses at the gene ends were 0 bases for V and 5 bases for J; bases not matched to a gene: 8. The CDR3 runs 16 residues. The germline V gene has CDR1 MNHNY and CDR2 SVGAGI (reference sequence). The DNA of the CDR3 is TGTGCCAGCAGTTACTCTCCAGGGACAGGGACCCACGAGCAGTACTTC. Amino acids: CASSYSPGTGTHEQYF.

The chain has TRBV6-6 and TRBJ2-1; 8 bases map to TRBD2. The CDR3 runs 13 residues. The germline gives CDR1 MNHNY, CDR2 SVGAGI (reference sequence). V was pared by 8 bases and J by 7 bases, with 7 bases of the junction left unmatched. The CDR3 nucleotides read TGTGCCAGCTCTGGGACTAGGAGGAATGAGCAGTTCTTC. The encoded protein is CASSGTRRNEQFF.

This clone occurred a few times. The rearrangement uses TRBV11-3 and TRBJ2-7; TRBD2 agrees at 11 bases. V trimming: 5 bases; J trimming: 3 bases; junction bases outside the gene matches: 6. The CDR3 is 15 residues long. CDR1 and CDR2 from the germline V gene are SGHNT and YENEEA. In DNA, the CDR3 is TGTGCCAGCAGCCCCGGGACTAGCGGATACTACGAGCAGTACTTC. This translates into CASSPGTSGYYEQYF. The full variable domain, in which reference TRBV11-3 and TRBJ2-7 provide the parts outside the CDR3, is EAGVVQSPRYKIIEKKQPVAFWCNPISGHNTLYWYLQNLGQGPELLIRYENEEAVDDSQLPKDRFSAERLKGVDSTLKIQPAELGDSAVYLCASSPGTSGYYEQYFGPGTRLTVT.

The chain is built from TRBV18 and TRBJ2-1; 7 bases match TRBD1. V lost 3 bases and J lost 2; bases outside the gene matches: 4. Germline V gene lookup returns CDR1 KGHSH and CDR2 LQKENI. The CDR3 covers 15 residues. The CDR3: CASSPGQVTYNEQFF. CDR3 nucleotide sequence: TGTGCCAGCTCACCTGGACAGGTTACCTACAATGAGCAGTTCTTC. The full variable domain, rest sourced from reference TRBV18 and TRBJ2-1, is NAGVMQNPRHLVRRRGQEARLRCSPMKGHSHVYWYRQLPEEGLKFMVYLQKENIIDESGMPKERFSAEFPKEGPSILRIQQVVRGDSAAYFCASSPGQVTYNEQFFGPGTRLTVL.

The rearrangement joins TRBV12-5 to TRBJ2-7; D perhaps matches TRBD1 (7 bases). The CDR3 loop spans 13 amino acids. V lost 4 bases and J lost 5, with 12 bases in between. Germline-derived CDR1 and CDR2 are LGHNT and FRNRAP. CDR3 amino acids: CASGSRRGHEQYF. As DNA, the CDR3 is TGTGCTAGTGGTTCCCGGAGGGGGCACGAGCAGTACTTC.

The chain links TRBV6-5 to TRBJ1-2; 7 nucleotides align to TRBD1. The CDR3 is 15 amino acids. Per the germline V gene, CDR1 is MNHEY and CDR2 is SVGAGI. With V trimmed by 2 bases and J by 7 bases, 10 bases remained unmatched. CDR3 sequence: CASSYGRGFRRGYTF. Here the CDR3 DNA reads TGTGCCAGCAGTTACGGCAGGGGGTTCCGGCGTGGCTACACCTTC.

The chain joins TRBV4-1 to TRBJ2-3; weak D call: TRBD2 (5 bases). The CDR3 has 17 residues. Trimming left V 4 bases short and J 1 base short, with 18 bases between. CDR1 is MGHRA, CDR2 YSYEKL, per germline. CDR3 nucleotide sequence: TGCGCCAGCAGCCGGGTGCCATCGGGGTTGGGCACAGATACGCAGTATTTT. This codes for CASSRVPSGLGTDTQYF.

This chain links TRBV6-1 with TRBJ2-1, with 8 bases matching TRBD1. CDR3 length: 16 residues. The V gene end was trimmed by 2 bases and the J gene end by 8 bases; junction bases not matched to a gene: 11. CDR1 and CDR2 (germline): MNHNS, SASEGT. The CDR3 sequence is CASSEYRAGGIDEQFF. The CDR3 bases are TGTGCCAGCAGTGAATACCGGGCAGGGGGCATCGATGAGCAGTTCTTC.

The J gene is TRBJ2-1, the V gene TRBV7-8; D not resolved. V gave up 0 bases and J gave up 0 bases, with 9 bases separating them. Germline V gives CDR1 SGHVS, CDR2 FQNEAQ. This CDR3 has 16 residues. DNA for the CDR3: TGTGCCAGCAGCTTAGCGGTCCAGATCTCCTACAATGAGCAGTTCTTC. This encodes CASSLAVQISYNEQFF.

The V call is TRBV2, the J call TRBJ1-3; possibly TRBD1 for D (6 bases). V was clipped by 4 bases and J by 0 bases, with 19 bases between them. This CDR3 region has 18 residues. CDR1 is SNHLY and CDR2 is FYNNEI in the germline V gene. The CDR3 DNA sequence: TGTGCCAGCAGTGGAATTTCCGGGACAAAACTCTCTGGAAACACCATATATTTT. This sequence encodes CASSGISGTKLSGNTIYF.

The V and J genes are TRBV11-2 and TRBJ1-1, with 8 bases lining up with TRBD1. Germline V CDR1 and CDR2: SGHAT, FQNNGV. The CDR3 runs to 16 residues. V dropped 6 bases and J dropped 1; count of bases not matched to a gene: 10. CDR3 sequence (DNA): TGTGCCAGCAGAAGAGGGGCAGGGGGCAAGAACACTGAAGCTTTCTTT. Its translation: CASRRGAGGKNTEAFF. The complete variable domain, with remaining parts taken from reference TRBV11-2 and TRBJ1-1, reads EAGVAQSPRYKIIEKRQSVAFWCNPISGHATLYWYQQILGQGPKLLIQFQNNGVVDDSQLPKDRFSAERLKGVDSTLKIQPAKLEDSAVYLCASRRGAGGKNTEAFFGQGTRLTVV.

In its sample, this clone was seen once. The chain recombines TRBV7-2 with TRBJ2-2; TRBD1 might be the D (6 bases). V was trimmed by 5 bases and J by 1 base, leaving 8 bases between them. Germline values: CDR1 SGHTA, CDR2 FQGNSA. The CDR3 is 14 amino acids. The chain's CDR3 is CASSKDRNTGELFF. CDR3 DNA sequence: TGTGCCAGCAGCAAGGACAGGAACACCGGGGAGCTGTTTTTT.

V is TRBV13 and J is TRBJ1-2; D is uncertain. Germline V lookup: CDR1 PRHDT, CDR2 FYEKMQ (reference sequence). V dropped 0 bases and J dropped 4 bases, with 15 bases sitting between them. This CDR3 comprises 16 residues. The CDR3, as DNA: TGTGCCAGCAGCTTAGGGGCCACATTGGAGGGCTATGGCTACACCTTC. It yields the protein CASSLGATLEGYGYTF.

The chain couples TRBV2 to TRBJ1-3; maybe TRBD1 (5 bases). V lost 7 bases, J lost 0 bases, and 13 bases lay in between. The CDR3 covers 15 residues. Germline V gene sequence: CDR1 SNHLY, CDR2 FYNNEI. The CDR3 nucleotides read TGTGCCAGCATGAGACAGTCGATCTCTGGAAACACCATATATTTT. This codes for CASMRQSISGNTIYF.

This chain links TRBV7-9 with TRBJ2-7; D gene unclear. The V and J ends lost 7 bases and 5 bases respectively, with 21 bases between them. The CDR3 is 15 amino acids. Germline CDR1 SEHNR, CDR2 FQNEAQ (reference sequence). The CDR3 here is CASTQMPASRDEQYF. For the CDR3, the DNA is TGTGCCAGCACTCAGATGCCCGCCTCTCGTGACGAGCAGTACTTC.